In its sample, the clone carrying this TCR beta chain was seen a few times. Its specificity is unknown. Time point of the sample: persistent/refractory GD, antithyroid drugs over 5 years with positive TRAb. After RNA was extracted from PBMCs, the TCR library was made from it. Through Arm-PCR of CDR3 regions and iRepertoire HTBI primers, TCR beta libraries were built. How the authors handled the data: Samples collectively showed fewer than 80 TRBV and 14 TRBJ segments. TCRdb fed the multiplex PCR reads into MiXCR, producing one record per CDR3 protein. TCRdb, rather than the study authors, made the V and J calls. The sample shows more than 300,000 distinct CDR3 sequences, roughly 23% of them seen only once. The source of the sample is a study of regulatory T cells in long-lasting Graves disease. Background on the study: Positivity for TSH receptor antibodies plus over 5 years of antithyroid drugs meant persistent Graves' disease. Study-level points and caveats: Persistent disease was characterized by preferential usage of TRBV28, TRBJ1-2 and TRBJ2-5.

V lost 2 bases and J lost 2; bases outside the gene matches: 8. Germline assignment: CDR1 SGHTA and CDR2 FQGTGA. This CDR3 region has 17 residues. The sample consisted of peripheral blood mononuclear cells (PBMCs), taken when the disease was refractory, from a patient treated with antithyroid drugs. The source is a woman aged 40-49 years with Graves disease. The gene calls are TRBV7-3 and TRBJ2-7; TRBD1 matches 11 bases. The CDR3 region has the DNA TGTGCCAGCAGCTTAGGACCCACGGGACAGGGGGCCTACGAGCAGTACTTC. It translates to CASSLGPTGQGAYEQYF.